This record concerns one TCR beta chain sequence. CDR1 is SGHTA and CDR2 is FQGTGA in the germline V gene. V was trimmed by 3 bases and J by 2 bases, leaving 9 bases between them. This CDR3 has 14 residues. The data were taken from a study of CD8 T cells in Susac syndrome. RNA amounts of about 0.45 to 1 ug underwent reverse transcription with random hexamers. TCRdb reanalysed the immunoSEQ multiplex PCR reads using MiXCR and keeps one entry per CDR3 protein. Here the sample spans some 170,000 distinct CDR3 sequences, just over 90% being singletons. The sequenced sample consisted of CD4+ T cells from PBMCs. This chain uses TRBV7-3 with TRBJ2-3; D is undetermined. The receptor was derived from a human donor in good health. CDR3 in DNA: TGTGCCAGCAGCTTCGGACGTCTCACAGATACGCAGTATTTT. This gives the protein CASSFGRLTDTQYF.